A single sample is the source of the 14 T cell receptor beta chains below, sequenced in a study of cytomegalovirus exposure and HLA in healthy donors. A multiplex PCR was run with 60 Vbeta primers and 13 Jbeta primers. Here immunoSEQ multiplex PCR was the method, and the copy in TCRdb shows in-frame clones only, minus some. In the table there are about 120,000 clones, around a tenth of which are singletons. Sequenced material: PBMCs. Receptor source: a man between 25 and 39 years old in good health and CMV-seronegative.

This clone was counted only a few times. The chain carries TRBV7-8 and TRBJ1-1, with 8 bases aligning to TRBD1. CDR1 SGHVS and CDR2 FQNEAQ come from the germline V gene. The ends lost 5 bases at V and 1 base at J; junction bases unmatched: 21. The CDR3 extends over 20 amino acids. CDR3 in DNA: TGTGCCAGCAGCGCTTACGTTTCCGGACAGGGAGATGGGAGGAACACTGAAGCTTTCTTT. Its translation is CASSAYVSGQGDGRNTEAFF.

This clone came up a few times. CDR3 DNA: TGTGCTAGTGGCGGAGTACACAATGAGCAGTTCTTC. It codes for CASGGVHNEQFF. V and J are TRBV12-5 and TRBJ2-1; D gene unclear. The length of the CDR3 is 12 residues. Germline loops: CDR1 LGHNT, CDR2 FRNRAP. The V gene lost 6 bases and the J gene lost 5 bases, with 8 bases spanning the gap.

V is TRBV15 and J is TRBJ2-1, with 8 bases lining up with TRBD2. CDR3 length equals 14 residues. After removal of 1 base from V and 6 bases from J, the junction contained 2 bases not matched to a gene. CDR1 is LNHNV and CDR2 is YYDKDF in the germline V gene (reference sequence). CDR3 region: CATSRAGGANEQFF. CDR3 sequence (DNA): TGTGCCACCAGCAGAGCGGGGGGGGCCAATGAGCAGTTCTTC.

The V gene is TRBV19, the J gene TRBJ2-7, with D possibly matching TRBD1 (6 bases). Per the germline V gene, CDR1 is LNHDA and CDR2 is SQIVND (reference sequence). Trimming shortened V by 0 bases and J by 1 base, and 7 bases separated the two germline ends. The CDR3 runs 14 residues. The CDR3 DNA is TGTGCCAGTAGTATAGAACAGGGATCCTACGAGCAGTACTTC. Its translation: CASSIEQGSYEQYF.

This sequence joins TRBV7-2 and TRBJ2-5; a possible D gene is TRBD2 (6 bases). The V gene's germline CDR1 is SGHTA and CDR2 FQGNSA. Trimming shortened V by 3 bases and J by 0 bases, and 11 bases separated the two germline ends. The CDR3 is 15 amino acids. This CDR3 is CASSFLGGYQETQYF. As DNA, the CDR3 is TGTGCCAGCAGCTTCTTGGGGGGTTACCAAGAGACCCAGTACTTC.

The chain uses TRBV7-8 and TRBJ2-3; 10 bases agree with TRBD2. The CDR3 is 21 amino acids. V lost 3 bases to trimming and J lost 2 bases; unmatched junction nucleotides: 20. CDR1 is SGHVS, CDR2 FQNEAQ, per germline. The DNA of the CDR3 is TGTGCCAGCAGCTTCGCACCCCTTACTAGCGGGACCTACCTCGACACAGATACGCAGTATTTT. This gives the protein CASSFAPLTSGTYLDTDTQYF.

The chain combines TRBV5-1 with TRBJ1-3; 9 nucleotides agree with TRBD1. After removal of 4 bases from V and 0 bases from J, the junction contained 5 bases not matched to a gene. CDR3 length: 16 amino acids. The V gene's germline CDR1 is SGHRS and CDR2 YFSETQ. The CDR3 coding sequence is TGCGCCAGCAGCGGGGGGACAGGGAGCTCTGGAAACACCATATATTTT. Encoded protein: CASSGGTGSSGNTIYF.

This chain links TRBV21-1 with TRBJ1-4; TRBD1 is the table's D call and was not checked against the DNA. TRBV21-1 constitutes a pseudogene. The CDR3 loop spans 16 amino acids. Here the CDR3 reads CASSNPQGSTNEKLFF. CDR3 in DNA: TGTGCCAGCAGCAATCCCCAGGGCTCAACTAATGAAAAACTGTTTTTT.

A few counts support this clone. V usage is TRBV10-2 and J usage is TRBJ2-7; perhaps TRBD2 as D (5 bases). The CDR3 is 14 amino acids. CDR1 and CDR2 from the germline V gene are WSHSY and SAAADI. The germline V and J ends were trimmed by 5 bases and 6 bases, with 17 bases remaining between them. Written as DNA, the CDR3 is TGCGCCAGCAGTCTGAGGGCCCTCCGCGGCGAGCAGTACTTC. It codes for CASSLRALRGEQYF.

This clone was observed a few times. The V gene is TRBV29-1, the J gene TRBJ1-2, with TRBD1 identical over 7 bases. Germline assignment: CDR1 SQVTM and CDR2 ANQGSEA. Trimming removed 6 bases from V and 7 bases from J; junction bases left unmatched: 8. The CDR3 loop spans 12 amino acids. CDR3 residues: CSVFDREFGYTF. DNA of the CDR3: TGCAGCGTGTTCGACAGGGAGTTTGGCTACACCTTC.

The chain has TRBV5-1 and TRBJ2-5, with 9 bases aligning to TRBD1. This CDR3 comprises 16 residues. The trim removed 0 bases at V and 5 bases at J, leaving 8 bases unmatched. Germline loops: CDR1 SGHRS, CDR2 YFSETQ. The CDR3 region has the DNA TGCGCCAGCAGCTTGGCTTTCTCGGGGACAGGGGAGACCCAGTACTTC. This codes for CASSLAFSGTGETQYF.

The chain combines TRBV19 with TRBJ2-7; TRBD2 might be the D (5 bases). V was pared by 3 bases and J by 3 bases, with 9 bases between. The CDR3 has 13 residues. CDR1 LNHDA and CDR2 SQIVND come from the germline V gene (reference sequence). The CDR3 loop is CASSIVRGYEQYF. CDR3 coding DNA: TGTGCCAGTAGTATTGTTCGGGGCTACGAGCAGTACTTC.

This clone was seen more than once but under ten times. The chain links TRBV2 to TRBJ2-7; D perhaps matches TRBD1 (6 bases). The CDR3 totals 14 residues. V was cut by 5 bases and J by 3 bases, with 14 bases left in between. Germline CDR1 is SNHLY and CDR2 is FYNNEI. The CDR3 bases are TGTGCCAGCAGTCCAGGGGCTAGTAACTACGAGCAGTACTTC. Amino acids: CASSPGASNYEQYF. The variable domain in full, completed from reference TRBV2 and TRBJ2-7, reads EPEVTQTPSHQVTQMGQEVILRCVPISNHLYFYWYRQILGQKVEFLVSFYNNEISEKSEIFDDQFSVERPDGSNFTLKIRSTKLEDSAMYFCASSPGASNYEQYFGPGTRLTVT.

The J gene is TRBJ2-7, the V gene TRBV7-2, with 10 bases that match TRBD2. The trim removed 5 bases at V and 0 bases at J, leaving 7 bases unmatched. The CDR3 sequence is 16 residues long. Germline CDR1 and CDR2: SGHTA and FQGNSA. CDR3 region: CASSTYSGGLSYEQYF. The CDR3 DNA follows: TGTGCCAGCAGCACCTATAGCGGGGGGCTCTCCTACGAGCAGTACTTC.